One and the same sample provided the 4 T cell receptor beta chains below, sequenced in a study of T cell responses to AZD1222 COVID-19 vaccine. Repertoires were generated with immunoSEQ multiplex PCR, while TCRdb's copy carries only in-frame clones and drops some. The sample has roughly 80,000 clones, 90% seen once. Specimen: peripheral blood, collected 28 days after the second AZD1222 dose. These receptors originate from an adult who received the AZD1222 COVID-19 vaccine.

CDR3 sequence (DNA): TGCGCCAGCAGCCCAAGACAGGGAAACACCGGGGAGCTGTTTTTT. Its translation is CASSPRQGNTGELFF. The V gene is TRBV4-3, the J gene TRBJ2-2; the match to TRBD1 covers 7 bases. The trim removed 4 bases at V and 2 bases at J, leaving 4 bases unmatched. The CDR3 has 15 residues. Germline lookup yields CDR1 LGHNA and CDR2 YSLEER.

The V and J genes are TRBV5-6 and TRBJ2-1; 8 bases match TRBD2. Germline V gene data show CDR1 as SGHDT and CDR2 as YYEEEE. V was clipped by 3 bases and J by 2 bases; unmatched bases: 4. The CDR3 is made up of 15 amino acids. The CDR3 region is CASSSLAAAYNEQFF. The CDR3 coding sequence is TGTGCCAGCAGCTCACTAGCGGCCGCCTACAATGAGCAGTTCTTC. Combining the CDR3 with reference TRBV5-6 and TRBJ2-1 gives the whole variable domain DAGVTQSPTHLIKTRGQQVTLRCSPKSGHDTVSWYQQALGQGPQFIFQYYEEEERQRGNFPDRFSGHQFPNYSSELNVNALLLGDSALYLCASSSLAAAYNEQFFGPGTRLTVL.

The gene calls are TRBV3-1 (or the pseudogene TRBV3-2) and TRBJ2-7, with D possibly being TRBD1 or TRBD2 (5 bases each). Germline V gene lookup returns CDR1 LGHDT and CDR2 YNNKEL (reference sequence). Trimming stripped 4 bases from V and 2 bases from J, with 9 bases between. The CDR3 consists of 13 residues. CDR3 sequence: CASSLPGPYEQYF. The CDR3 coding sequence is TGTGCCAGCAGCCTTCCGGGACCCTACGAGCAGTACTTC.

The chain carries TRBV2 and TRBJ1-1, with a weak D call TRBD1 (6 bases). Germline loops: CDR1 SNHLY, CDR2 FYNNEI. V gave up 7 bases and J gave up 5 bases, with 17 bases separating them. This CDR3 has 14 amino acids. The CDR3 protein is CASTGTLLRTEAFF. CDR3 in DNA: TGTGCCAGCACTGGGACACTCTTGAGGACTGAAGCTTTCTTT. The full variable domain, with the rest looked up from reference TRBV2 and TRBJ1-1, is EPEVTQTPSHQVTQMGQEVILRCVPISNHLYFYWYRQILGQKVEFLVSFYNNEISEKSEIFDDQFSVERPDGSNFTLKIRSTKLEDSAMYFCASTGTLLRTEAFFGQGTRLTVV.